This entry is about one T cell receptor (beta chain). Its antigen is currently unknown. MiXCR, applied by TCRdb to the 5' RACE reads, yields one record per CDR3 protein. The sample shows 500,000 to 700,000 distinct CDR3 sequences, over 15% of them seen only once. The sample originates from a study of T cells after yellow fever vaccination. Study-level points and caveats: Only a minor proportion of clonotypes was detected across both CD4 and CD8 compartments. The booster saw the reappearance of most primary-vaccination clones (nearly 98% CD4, roughly 87% CD8).

Trimming removed 1 base from V and 6 bases from J, with 12 bases in between. The CDR3 covers 15 residues. From germline, CDR1 is SSHAT and CDR2 FNYEAQ (reference sequence). The chain uses TRBV7-7 and TRBJ2-2, with D perhaps matching TRBD2 (6 bases). Sequencing was performed on PBMCs, taken 15 days after the yellow fever booster vaccination. The clonotype comes from a man in his thirties or forties who received the YFV17D yellow fever vaccine. CDR3 nucleotides: TGTGCCAGCAGCTTAGAGGGAGGAGGTGCCGGGGAGCTGTTTTTT. The encoded protein is CASSLEGGGAGELFF.